This T cell receptor (beta chain) is drawn from a study of cytomegalovirus exposure and HLA in healthy donors. Overall study results and limits: There were 150 or so TCR beta chains listed as cytomegalovirus-associated. Most TCR sequences proved rare, with some public TCRs found in many donors. As was reported, the HLA-A and HLA-B alleles of most subjects were accurately predicted from TCR beta sequences.

The CDR3 extends over 16 amino acids. The V and J ends lost 0 bases and 5 bases respectively, with 17 bases between them. Germline V gene lookup returns CDR1 GTSNPN and CDR2 SVGIG (reference sequence). Primers: 60 Vbeta forward and 13 Jbeta reverse. Using immunoSEQ multiplex PCR, the repertoire was profiled, and TCRdb retains in-frame clones only, with some absent. The data hold about 140,000 clones, with 80% observed a single time. This clone was observed once. What it recognizes is unknown. The rearrangement uses TRBV30 and TRBJ2-1, with D unresolved. The TCR comes from a man aged 45-65 years in good health and CMV-seronegative. The sequenced sample consisted of PBMCs. The CDR3 reads CAWSVLPSAADNEQFF. The CDR3 DNA sequence: TGTGCCTGGAGTGTACTCCCCTCCGCGGCGGACAATGAGCAGTTCTTC.